The next 29 T cell receptor beta chains were all read from a single sample in a study of blood T cells in healthy people across ages (dated by TCRdb to between 2014 and 2017). The library was produced with 5' RACE. The sequencer was an Illumina HiSeq 2500. A second roughly 6 to 12 cycle PCR used a sample-barcoded 5' primer and a J-beta primer mix. TCRdb's own reprocessing of the public reads used fastp at Q25 and MiXCR and kept productive beta chains. Merged by CDR3 protein, the rows form single entries marked with the most common genes and DNA. The table for this sample lists roughly 1.5 million distinct CDR3 sequences; roughly 43% of them were counted only once. The biggest ten clones account for 4% of the sample. Source material: blood. The receptors derive from a woman aged 18-29 years in good health.

This clonotype was detected only a few times. This chain joins TRBV10-3 and TRBJ2-7; D is unresolved. Trimming stripped 0 bases from V and 0 bases from J, with 9 bases between. The V gene's germline CDR1 is ENHRY and CDR2 SYGVKD. The CDR3 covers 15 residues. CDR3 DNA sequence: TGTGCCATCAGTGAGTCGAAGGGAAACTCCTACGAGCAGTACTTC. As protein: CAISESKGNSYEQYF.

This clonotype was observed a handful of times. J is TRBJ2-7 and V is TRBV28, with D possibly TRBD2 on 5 matching bases. The CDR3 is 14 amino acids. Trimming took off 6 bases at V and 1 base at J, with 13 bases between the two ends. Germline CDR1 MDHEN, CDR2 SYDVKM. CDR3 loop: CASRPLGASYEQYF. CDR3 nucleotide sequence: TGTGCCAGCAGACCACTAGGCGCATCCTACGAGCAGTACTTC.

This clonotype was counted a few times. This chain uses TRBV11-2 with TRBJ1-4; D not resolved. Per the germline V gene, CDR1 is SGHAT and CDR2 is FQNNGV. The CDR3 is made up of 15 amino acids. V was shortened by 4 bases and J by 1 base, with 10 bases between the two germline ends. The CDR3 coding sequence is TGTGCCAGCAGCTCCCCCGAGGGAACTAATGAAAAACTGTTTTTT. It specifies CASSSPEGTNEKLFF.

To note about this clonotype: A read error may account for a junction end that differs from germline. The CDR3 bases are TGTGCCAGCAGCCGGGGTGTCTACCAGCAGTACTTC. It yields the protein CASSRGVYQQYF. The chain couples TRBV3-1 to TRBJ2-7, with D unclear. The CDR3 consists of 12 residues. Germline V CDR1 and CDR2: LGHDT, YNNKEL (reference sequence).

This clonotype was recorded once. The chain employs TRBV7-2 and TRBJ2-3; a possible D gene is TRBD2 (5 bases). The CDR3 sequence is 16 residues long. V dropped 3 bases and J dropped 1 base, with 14 bases sitting between them. Germline V gene data show CDR1 as SGHTA and CDR2 as FQGNSA. The CDR3 loop reads CASSFVAGPGTDTQYF. Here the CDR3 DNA reads TGTGCCAGCAGCTTTGTTGCGGGTCCTGGCACAGATACGCAGTATTTT.

This clonotype has a single count. This sequence joins TRBV4-2 and TRBJ2-5; TRBD2 agrees at 13 bases. The CDR3 is 17 amino acids. Germline-derived CDR1 and CDR2 are LGHNA and YNFKEQ. The ends lost 4 bases at V and 11 bases at J; junction bases unmatched: 16. The CDR3 protein is CASSLELTGLAGYEQYF. The CDR3 bases are TGTGCCAGCAGCCTAGAACTAACGGGACTAGCGGGGTATGAGCAGTACTTC.

The table lists this clonotype with a few counts. V and J are TRBV29-1 and TRBJ2-7; D perhaps matches TRBD2 (6 bases). Trimming cost V 3 bases and J 4 bases, with 19 bases left between them. Germline CDR1 SQVTM, CDR2 ANQGSEA. The CDR3 totals 15 residues. In DNA, the CDR3 is TGCAGCGTTGAGACGCCGGGACGGGGGAAGTACGAGCAGTACTTC. This sequence encodes CSVETPGRGKYEQYF.

Only a few counts were recorded for this clonotype. The chain joins TRBV28 to TRBJ2-2, with D tentatively TRBD1 (6 bases). The germline V and J ends were trimmed by 2 bases and 5 bases, with 15 bases remaining between them. Germline V gene lookup returns CDR1 MDHEN and CDR2 SYDVKM. The CDR3 extends over 16 amino acids. The CDR3 DNA reads as TGTGCCAGCAGTTTAATGGGCCAGGGGCTTACCGGGGAGCTGTTTTTT. It specifies CASSLMGQGLTGELFF.

V gene TRBV5-6 combines with J gene TRBJ1-2; D gene ambiguous. Trimming took off 5 bases at V and 3 bases at J, with 11 bases between the two ends. Germline V gene sequence: CDR1 SGHDT, CDR2 YYEEEE. CDR3 length equals 13 residues. CDR3: CASSHGDYYGYTF. The CDR3 nucleotides are TGTGCCAGCAGTCACGGGGATTACTATGGCTACACCTTC.

In its sample, this clonotype was seen a few times. The chain links TRBV6-5 to TRBJ2-3; D call uncertain. The V end was cut by 1 base, the J end by 5 bases, with 7 bases between. This CDR3 is built from 13 residues. Per the germline V gene, CDR1 is MNHEY and CDR2 is SVGAGI. This CDR3 is CASSYFLGDTQYF. Written as DNA, the CDR3 is TGTGCCAGCAGTTACTTCTTGGGAGATACGCAGTATTTT.

About this clonotype: With a much larger clone just one base away, this may be a read error. The V gene is TRBV28, the J gene TRBJ2-3; maybe TRBD2 (6 bases). Trimming stripped 5 bases from V and 4 bases from J, with 16 bases between. This CDR3 is 15 amino acids long. Germline-derived CDR1 and CDR2 are MDHEN and SYDVKM. In nucleotides, the CDR3 is TGTGCCAGCAGTCGAAGGTTGTCGGGGGCAGATACGCAGTATTTT. This codes for CASSRRLSGADTQYF.

The sample holds many counts of this clonotype. The chain links TRBV28 to TRBJ1-5; TRBD1 matches at 7 bases. CDR3 size: 14 residues. CDR1 is MDHEN and CDR2 is SYDVKM in the germline V gene. V lost 3 bases, J lost 8 bases, and 7 bases stayed unmatched. The chain's CDR3 is CASSLGQRVKPQHF. The CDR3 DNA reads TGTGCCAGCAGTTTGGGACAGAGGGTGAAGCCCCAGCATTTT.

This clonotype is a singleton in its sample. The genes are TRBV15 and TRBJ1-2; no definite D call. Germline V gene sequence: CDR1 LNHNV, CDR2 YYDKDF (reference sequence). Trimming pared 3 bases from V and 4 bases from J, leaving 12 bases between. This CDR3 has 14 amino acids. CDR3 loop: CATSSLRAGYGYTF. CDR3 nucleotides: TGTGCCACCAGCAGTCTCCGGGCGGGCTATGGCTACACCTTC.

This chain uses TRBV29-1 with TRBJ2-7, with 8 bases that match TRBD1. The assigned J gene may be wrong: the sequence end matches TRBJ2-5 better. CDR3 length: 14 amino acids. Per the germline V gene, CDR1 is SQVTM and CDR2 is ANQGSEA. The CDR3 region is CSVAAGGNMETQYF. DNA for the CDR3: TGCAGCGTTGCGGCAGGGGGCAATATGGAGACCCAGTACTTC.

This clonotype was seen a few times. This sequence joins TRBV6-6 and TRBJ1-4, with 7 bases fitting TRBD1. The CDR3 contains 15 residues. V lost 0 bases, J lost 8 bases, and 6 bases stayed unmatched. The germline gives CDR1 MNHNY, CDR2 SVGAGI (reference sequence). DNA of the CDR3: TGTGCCAGCAGTTACTCGGGGACAGTAGGGGAAAAACTGTTTTTT. This translates into CASSYSGTVGEKLFF.

The genes are TRBV7-2 and TRBJ2-3; the match to TRBD2 covers 7 bases. The CDR3 has 15 amino acids. The germline V gene has CDR1 SGHTA and CDR2 FQGNSA. Trimming took 0 bases from V and 3 from J; bases not matched to a gene: 3. The CDR3: CASSLAWGGTDTQYF. The CDR3 bases are TGTGCCAGCAGCTTAGCATGGGGGGGTACAGATACGCAGTATTTT.

This chain links TRBV7-4 with TRBJ1-5; TRBD1 is a possible D gene (5 bases). CDR1 is SGHVT and CDR2 is SQSDAQ in the germline V gene. The CDR3 covers 14 residues. The V gene lost 4 bases and the J gene lost 6 bases, with 13 bases spanning the gap. CDR3 residues: CASSSGTPPQPQHF. The CDR3 nucleotides are TGTGCCAGCAGCTCTGGGACCCCTCCTCAGCCCCAGCATTTT.

The chain has TRBV12-3 or TRBV12-4 and TRBJ1-2; D uncertain. The V end lost 6 bases, the J end lost 3 bases, and 11 bases lay between the germline ends. The CDR3 has 13 residues. The CDR3 bases are TGTGCCAGCAGACCGGGCCGGTACTATGGCTACACCTTC. Translation: CASRPGRYYGYTF.

The chain has TRBV7-8 and TRBJ2-2; tentatively, D is TRBD1 (6 bases). CDR1 is SGHVS and CDR2 is FQNEAQ in the germline V gene. V was trimmed by 7 bases and J by 1 base, leaving 16 bases between them. The CDR3 has 16 amino acids. For the CDR3, the DNA is TGTGCCAGCAACATGAAGACAGGACTGAACACCGGGGAGCTGTTTTTT. Its translation is CASNMKTGLNTGELFF.

The gene calls are TRBV27 and TRBJ2-2; 8 bases map to TRBD2. V shed 3 bases and J 4 bases; nucleotides not matched to a gene: 4. CDR1 is MNHEY and CDR2 is SMNVEV in the germline V gene (reference sequence). The CDR3 has 15 amino acids. CDR3 in DNA: TGTGCCAGCAGTTTTCAGCGGGAGAGCACCGGGGAGCTGTTTTTT. Amino acids: CASSFQRESTGELFF.

The V call is TRBV5-5, the J call TRBJ1-5; D is ambiguous. CDR1 and CDR2 from the germline V gene are SGHKS and YYEKEE (reference sequence). The V end was cut by 4 bases, the J end by 5 bases, with 16 bases between. The length of the CDR3 is 15 residues. CDR3 bases: TGTGCCAGCAGCCCAAATGTCGGGGTGGATCAGCCCCAGCATTTT. Residues: CASSPNVGVDQPQHF.

A single count supports this clonotype. The chain joins TRBV6-5 to TRBJ2-5; 9 nucleotides line up with TRBD2. Per the germline V gene, CDR1 is MNHEY and CDR2 is SVGAGI. V lost 8 bases, J lost 11 bases, and 18 bases stayed unmatched. CDR3 length equals 15 residues. The chain's CDR3 is CASGSLSGSLPQQYF. The CDR3 region has the DNA TGTGCCAGCGGTTCTCTTAGCGGGAGCTTACCGCAGCAGTACTTC.

This chain joins TRBV29-1 and TRBJ2-6; no clear D gene. Germline V gene lookup returns CDR1 SQVTM and CDR2 ANQGSEA. CDR3 length: 14 residues. Trimming removed 6 bases from V and 0 bases from J, with 9 bases in between. The CDR3: CSVEKLSGANVLTF. CDR3 in DNA: TGCAGCGTGGAAAAGCTCTCTGGGGCCAACGTCCTGACTTTC. The full variable domain, completed using reference TRBV29-1 and TRBJ2-6, is SAVISQKPSRDICQRGTSLTIQCQVDSQVTMMFWYRQQPGQSLTLIATANQGSEATYESGFVIDKFPISRPNLTFSTLTVSNMSPEDSSIYLCSVEKLSGANVLTFGAGSRLTVL.

This clonotype was found a few times. The genes are TRBV5-5 and TRBJ2-5; no reliable D call. The V end lost 4 bases, the J end lost 11 bases, and 24 bases lay between the germline ends. This CDR3 has 15 amino acids. Germline loops: CDR1 SGHKS, CDR2 YYEKEE (reference sequence). CDR3: CASSQNEFTYNEQYF. The DNA for the CDR3 is TGTGCCAGCAGCCAAAACGAGTTCACCTACAATGAGCAGTACTTC.

In this sample, this clonotype turned up once. The DNA for the CDR3 is TGTGCCAGCAGCTTATTGGTGGGTCCCGTCTCTGGAAACACCATATATTTT. It translates to CASSLLVGPVSGNTIYF. The chain couples TRBV11-2 to TRBJ1-3; D is ambiguous. V lost 2 bases and J 0 bases, leaving 14 bases between the germline ends. The CDR3 has 17 amino acids. Germline-derived CDR1 and CDR2 are SGHAT and FQNNGV.

The chain carries TRBV2 and TRBJ2-4, with TRBD1 as a possible D gene (5 bases). The CDR3 totals 14 residues. The germline V gene encodes CDR1 SNHLY and CDR2 FYNNEI. With 6 bases removed from V and 0 bases from J, the gap between germline ends came to 9 bases. CDR3 amino acids: CASRWTTAKNIQYF. The CDR3 coding sequence is TGTGCCAGCAGATGGACAACAGCCAAAAACATTCAGTACTTC.

In this sample, this clonotype turned up a few times. The chain joins TRBV6-1 to TRBJ2-2; 7 bases line up with TRBD1. Germline CDR1 and CDR2: MNHNS and SASEGT. V shed 6 bases, J shed 7 bases, and the junction held 11 bases outside the gene matches. This CDR3 region has 15 residues. CDR3 in DNA: TGTGCCAGCAGCCAAAGACAGGGAATGGGCGGGGAGCTGTTTTTT. This gives the protein CASSQRQGMGGELFF.

The V and J genes are TRBV29-1 and TRBJ2-7; D remains ambiguous. V gave up 0 bases and J gave up 7 bases, with 19 bases separating them. The germline V gene encodes CDR1 SQVTM and CDR2 ANQGSEA. The CDR3 spans 15 residues. CDR3 residues: CSVEDEVFPYNEQYF. CDR3 coding DNA: TGCAGCGTTGAAGATGAGGTCTTCCCGTACAATGAGCAGTACTTC.

This sequence joins TRBV20-1 and TRBJ2-7; D gene ambiguous. The V gene's germline CDR1 is DFQATT and CDR2 SNEGSKA (reference sequence). The CDR3 runs to 13 residues. V lost 3 bases and J lost 1, with 10 bases in between. The CDR3 spells CSARGSLSYEQYF. In DNA, the CDR3 is TGCAGTGCTAGGGGTTCTCTTTCCTACGAGCAGTACTTC.